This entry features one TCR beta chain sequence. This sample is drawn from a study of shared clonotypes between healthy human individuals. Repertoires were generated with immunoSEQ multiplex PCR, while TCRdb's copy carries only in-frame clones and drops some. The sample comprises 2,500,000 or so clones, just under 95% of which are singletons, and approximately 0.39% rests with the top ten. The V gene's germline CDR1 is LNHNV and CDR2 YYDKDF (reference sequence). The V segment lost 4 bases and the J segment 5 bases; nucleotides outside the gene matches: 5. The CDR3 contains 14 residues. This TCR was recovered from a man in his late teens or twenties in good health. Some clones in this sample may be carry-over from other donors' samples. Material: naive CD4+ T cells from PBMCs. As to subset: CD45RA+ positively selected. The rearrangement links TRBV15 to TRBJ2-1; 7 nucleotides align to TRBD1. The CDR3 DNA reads TGTGCCACCAGCAAGTCGGACAGGAACAATGAGCAGTTCTTC. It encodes CATSKSDRNNEQFF.